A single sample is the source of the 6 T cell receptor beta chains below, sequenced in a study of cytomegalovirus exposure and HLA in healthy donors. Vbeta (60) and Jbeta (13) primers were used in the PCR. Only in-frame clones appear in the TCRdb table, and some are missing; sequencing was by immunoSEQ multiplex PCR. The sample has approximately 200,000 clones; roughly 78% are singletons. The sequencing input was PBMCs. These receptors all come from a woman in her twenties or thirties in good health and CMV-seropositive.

The CDR3 DNA is TGTGCCAGCAGTTCTGGGACGGGGGGGGGAGAGACCCAGTACTTC. Translation: CASSSGTGGGETQYF. The V gene is TRBV6-5, the J gene TRBJ2-5; 8 nucleotides match TRBD2. V lost 4 bases to trimming and J lost 4 bases; unmatched junction nucleotides: 8. The CDR3 loop spans 15 amino acids. Germline CDR1 reads MNHEY; CDR2 reads SVGAGI.

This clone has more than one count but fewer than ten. CDR3 loop: CASSQADPPGRNTIYF. The CDR3 DNA follows: TGCGCCAGCAGCCAGGCGGACCCCCCCGGGAGGAACACCATATATTTT. This chain links TRBV4-1 with TRBJ1-3; no clear D. Per the germline V gene, CDR1 is MGHRA and CDR2 is YSYEKL. V lost 3 bases and J 7 bases, leaving 19 bases between the germline ends. The CDR3 runs 16 residues.

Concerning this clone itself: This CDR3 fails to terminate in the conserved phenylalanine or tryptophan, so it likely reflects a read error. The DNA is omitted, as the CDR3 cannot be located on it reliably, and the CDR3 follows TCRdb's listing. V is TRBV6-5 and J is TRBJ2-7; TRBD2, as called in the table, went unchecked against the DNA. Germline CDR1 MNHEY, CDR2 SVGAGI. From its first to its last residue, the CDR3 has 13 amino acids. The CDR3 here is CASSYLPTSGIPH.

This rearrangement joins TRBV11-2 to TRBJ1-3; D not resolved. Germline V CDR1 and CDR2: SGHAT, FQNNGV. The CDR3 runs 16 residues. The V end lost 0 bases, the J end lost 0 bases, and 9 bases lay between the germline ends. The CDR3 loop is CASSLEAYRSGNTIYF. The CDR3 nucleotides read TGTGCCAGCAGCTTAGAAGCCTACCGCTCTGGAAACACCATATATTTT. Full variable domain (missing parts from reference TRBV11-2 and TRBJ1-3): EAGVAQSPRYKIIEKRQSVAFWCNPISGHATLYWYQQILGQGPKLLIQFQNNGVVDDSQLPKDRFSAERLKGVDSTLKIQPAKLEDSAVYLCASSLEAYRSGNTIYFGEGSWLTVV.

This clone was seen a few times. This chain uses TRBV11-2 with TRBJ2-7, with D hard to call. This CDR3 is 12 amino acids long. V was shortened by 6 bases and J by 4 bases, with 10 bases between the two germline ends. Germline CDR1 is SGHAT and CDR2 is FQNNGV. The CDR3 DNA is TGTGCCAGCAGGGCCGGAGAATACGAGCAGTACTTC. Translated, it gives CASRAGEYEQYF.

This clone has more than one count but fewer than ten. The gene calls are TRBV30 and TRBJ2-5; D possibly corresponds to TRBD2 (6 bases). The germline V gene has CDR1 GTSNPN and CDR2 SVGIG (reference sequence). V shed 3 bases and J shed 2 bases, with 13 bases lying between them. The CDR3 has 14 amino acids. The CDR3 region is CAWSVGGAQETQYF. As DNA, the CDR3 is TGTGCCTGGAGCGTCGGGGGAGCGCAAGAGACCCAGTACTTC.